Reported below is one T cell receptor (beta chain). This sample stems from a study of blood T cell repertoires in COVID-19. Study information: COVID-19 samples collected from the United States, Italy and Spain covered acute and convalescent phases. Sources were T cells, B-cell-depleted T cells, or PBMCs; the material itself was cDNA or gDNA.

This CDR3 region has 16 residues. CDR1 MNHEY and CDR2 SVGEGT come from the germline V gene. Germline trimming cut 6 bases from V and 4 bases from J; bases unmatched to any gene: 4. Source study methods: Nucleated cell number was recorded as an estimate derived from reference gene primer amplification. Repertoires were generated with immunoSEQ multiplex PCR, while TCRdb's copy carries only in-frame clones and drops some. That table is the source of V, J and clone size, and D and trimming were worked out from the DNA. The sample has fewer than 250,000 clones, 80% seen once. The sequence came from a man aged 55 to 69 with acute or convalescent COVID-19. The chain employs TRBV6-2 or TRBV6-3 and TRBJ2-1, with 15 positions matching TRBD2. Sequenced material: peripheral blood. In DNA, the CDR3 is TGTGCCAGCAGCCCTGGGACTAGCGGGAGGTACAATGAGCAGTTCTTC. Translating it yields CASSPGTSGRYNEQFF.